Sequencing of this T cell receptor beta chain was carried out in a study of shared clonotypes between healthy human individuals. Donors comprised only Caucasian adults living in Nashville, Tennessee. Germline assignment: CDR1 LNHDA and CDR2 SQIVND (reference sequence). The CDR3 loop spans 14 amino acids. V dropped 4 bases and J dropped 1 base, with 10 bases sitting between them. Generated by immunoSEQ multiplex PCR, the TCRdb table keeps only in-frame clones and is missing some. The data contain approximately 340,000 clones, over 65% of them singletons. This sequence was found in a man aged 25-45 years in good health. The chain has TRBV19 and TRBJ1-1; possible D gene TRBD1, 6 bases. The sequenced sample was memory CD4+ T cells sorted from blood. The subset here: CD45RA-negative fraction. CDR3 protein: CASSRPGQNTEAFF. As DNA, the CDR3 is TGTGCCAGTAGTAGACCGGGACAGAACACTGAAGCTTTCTTT.